The T cell receptor beta chain described here comes from a study of blood T cell repertoires in COVID-19 (dated by TCRdb to 2018 to 2020). In the study overall: Samples covering the acute and convalescent phases of COVID-19 were provided by collaborators in the United States, Italy and Spain. The prospective study material was composed of cDNA or gDNA derived from T cells, B-cell-depleted T cells, or PBMCs. Subjects who had been exposed to COVID-19, were actively infected with it, or had recovered from it provided the deeply sampled blood TCRbeta repertoires that made up the dataset. The repertoires were released in a freely available public database meant as a resource for research on the immune response to SARS-CoV-2. Samples came from the ongoing ImmuneRACE study (first 160 participants) plus 1,254 subjects from 6 global collaborators. The sample metadata nearly always contained a de-identified subject ID, COVID-19 status, age in years and sex. HLA class I and class II types, where available, came from metadata supplied by the sample provider rather than from assay-based typing. Findings and caveats that apply to the study as a whole: Clinical and demographic metadata were provided uncurated, with the amount varying by source and participant.

The immunoSEQ Assay, a bias-controlled multiplex PCR, was used to amplify TCRbeta CDR3 regions from genomic DNA. Per the original workflow: The number of nucleated cells in each sample was estimated by amplification of reference gene primers within the assay. To quantify the absolute abundance of each unique TCRbeta CDR3 rearrangement, sequence reads were collapsed and filtered. For each sample, productive Simpson clonality was calculated as the square root of Simpson's diversity index across productive rearrangements. As stored in TCRdb, this immuneACCESS dataset retains in-frame rearrangements with V and J assigned. A fraction of the clones does not appear; measured against another copy, unresolved V genes explain less than half of the discrepancy, and the remainder lacks a known reason. The DNA gave D and trimming, while V, J and clone size come from that table. This sample holds 180,000 or so clones; 75% to 85% were observed only once. The ten biggest clones cover around 10% of the sample.

The trim is 4 bases for V and 10 bases for J, with a gap of 22 bases between the germline ends. From the cysteine through the phenylalanine, the CDR3 covers 15 amino acids. CDR3 DNA only is kept here, 45 bases in frame from base 1. For CDR1 and CDR2, the germline V gene lists SGHDT and YYEEEE. Remarks on this clone: Its target antigen remains unknown. Qualities for individual bases were not recorded, and no much larger clone is one base off.

One collaborating source in Seattle enrolled patients while the patients were actively infected and followed the patients over time throughout the course of disease. Each collaborating institution followed its own protocols to collect whole blood in K2EDTA tubes. For TCRbeta analysis, collaborators shipped samples as frozen whole blood, isolated PBMCs, or DNA extracted from either of those sample types. The source is a woman aged 40 to 50 with COVID-19, enrolled during active disease. The rearrangement joined TRBV5-6 to TRBJ2-3, with the D segment identity uncertain. The sample comprised peripheral blood. The CDR3 region: CASSTAEYRGWAQYF. The DNA reads TGTGCCAGCAGCACCGCGGAATACCGAGGCTGGGCGCAGTATTTT.